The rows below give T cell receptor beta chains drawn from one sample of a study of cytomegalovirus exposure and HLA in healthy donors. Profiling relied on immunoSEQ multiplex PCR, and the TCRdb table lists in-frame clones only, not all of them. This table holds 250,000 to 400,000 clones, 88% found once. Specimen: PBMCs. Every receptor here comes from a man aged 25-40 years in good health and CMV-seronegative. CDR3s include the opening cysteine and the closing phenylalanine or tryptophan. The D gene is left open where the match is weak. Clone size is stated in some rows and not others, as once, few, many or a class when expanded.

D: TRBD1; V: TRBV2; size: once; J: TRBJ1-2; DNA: TGTGCCAGCAGTGATAACAGGGGGCAGGGGGTCTATGGCTACACCTTC; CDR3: CASSDNRGQGVYGYTF
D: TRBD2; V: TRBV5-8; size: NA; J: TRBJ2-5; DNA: TGTGCCAGCAGCTTAGGACTAGCGGGTTCCCCTTCTTCTTGGGAGACCCAGTACTTC; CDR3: CASSLGLAGSPSSWETQYF
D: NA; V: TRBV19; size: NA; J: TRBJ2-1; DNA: TGTGCCAGCAGACAGCGTAACTCCTACAATGAGCAGTTCTTC; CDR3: CASRQRNSYNEQFF
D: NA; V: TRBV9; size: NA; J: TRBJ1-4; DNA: TGTGCCAGCAGCGCAAATCGTGGACAGTCTAATGAAAAACTGTTTTTT; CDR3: CASSANRGQSNEKLFF
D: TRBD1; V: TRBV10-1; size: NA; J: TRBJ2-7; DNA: TGCGCCAGCAGCCGGGACAGGGCATACGAGCAGTACTTC; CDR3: CASSRDRAYEQYF
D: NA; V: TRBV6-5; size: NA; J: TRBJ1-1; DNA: TGTGCCAGCAGTTACTACGTCGACAGAAGTAACACTGAAGCTTTCTTT; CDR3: CASSYYVDRSNTEAFF
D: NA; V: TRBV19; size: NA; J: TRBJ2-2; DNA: TGTGCCAGTAGTATAGTCACGAACACCGGGGAGCTGTTTTTT; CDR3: CASSIVTNTGELFF
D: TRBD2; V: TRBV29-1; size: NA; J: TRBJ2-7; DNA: TGCAGCGTCAAACTAGCGGGGGGTTCCTACGAGCAGTACTTC; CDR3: CSVKLAGGSYEQYF
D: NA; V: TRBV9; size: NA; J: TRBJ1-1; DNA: TGTGCCAGCAGCGCCACAGGGACATTTGTGACTGAAGCTTTCTTT; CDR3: CASSATGTFVTEAFF
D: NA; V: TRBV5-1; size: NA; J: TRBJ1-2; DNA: TGCGCCAGCAGCTTGGGCGAGAACTATGGCTACACCTTC; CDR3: CASSLGENYGYTF
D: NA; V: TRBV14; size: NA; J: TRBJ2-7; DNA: TGTGCCAGCAGCCATCTTAGCGGAGTTAGCTCCTACGAGCAGTACTTC; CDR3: CASSHLSGVSSYEQYF
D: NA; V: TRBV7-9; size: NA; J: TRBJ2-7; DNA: TGTGCCAGCAGCTTGGAGGGGCAGGCCAAGCAGTACTTC; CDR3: CASSLEGQAKQYF
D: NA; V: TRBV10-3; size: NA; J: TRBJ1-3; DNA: TGTGCCATCAGTGCTCAGCAAACAGCTATCGGCGAGAACACCATATATTTT; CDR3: CAISAQQTAIGENTIYF
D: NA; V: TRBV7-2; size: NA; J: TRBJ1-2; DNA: TGTGCCAGCACTCAGTCGGCCGGGGGAGGCGGCTACACCTTC; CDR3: CASTQSAGGGGYTF
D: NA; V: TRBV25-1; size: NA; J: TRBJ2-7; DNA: TGTGCCAGCAGGGGGGGGGCTGGGAGGACAGAGTCCTACGAGCAGTACTTC; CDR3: CASRGGAGRTESYEQYF
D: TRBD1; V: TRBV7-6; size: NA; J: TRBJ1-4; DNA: TGTGCCAGCAGCTTCTCCGGGACAGTAAATGAAAAACTGTTTTTT; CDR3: CASSFSGTVNEKLFF
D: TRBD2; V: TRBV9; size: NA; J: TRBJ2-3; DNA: TGTGCCAGCAGCGTATGGGTGGCGGGGGGTCCAGATACGCAGTATTTT; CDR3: CASSVWVAGGPDTQYF
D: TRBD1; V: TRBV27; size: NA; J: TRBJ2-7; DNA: TGTGCCAGCAGTCACACAGGGGACTACGAGCAGTACTTC; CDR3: CASSHTGDYEQYF
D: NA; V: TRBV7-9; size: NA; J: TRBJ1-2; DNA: TGTGCCAGCAGCTTAACGGAACTATTACTAGACCCTAACTATGGCTACACCTTC; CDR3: CASSLTELLLDPNYGYTF
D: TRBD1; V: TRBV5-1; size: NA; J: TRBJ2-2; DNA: TGCGCCAGCAGCACCAGGACAGGGGGGAACACCGGGGAGCTGTTTTTT; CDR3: CASSTRTGGNTGELFF
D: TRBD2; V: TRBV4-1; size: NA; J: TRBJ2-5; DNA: TGCGCCAGCAGCCAATACGGGAGAGAGCGGGGGCAAGAGACCCAGTACTTC; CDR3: CASSQYGRERGQETQYF
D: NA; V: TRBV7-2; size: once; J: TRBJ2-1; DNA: TGTGCCAGCAGTTATCTGGCTTACAATGAGCAGTTCTTC; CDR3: CASSYLAYNEQFF
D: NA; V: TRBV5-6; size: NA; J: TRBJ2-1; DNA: TGTGCCAGCAGCTGGGACAAAGGCTCCTACAATGAGCAGTTCTTC; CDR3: CASSWDKGSYNEQFF
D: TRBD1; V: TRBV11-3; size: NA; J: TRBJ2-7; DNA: TGTGCCAGCAGCTTAGGTGGGGACAGGGTCTCCTACGAGCAGTACTTC; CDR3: CASSLGGDRVSYEQYF
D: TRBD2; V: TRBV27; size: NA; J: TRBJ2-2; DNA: TGTGCCAGCAGCCGGGGAGGGGCGGGGAACACCGGGGAGCTGTTTTTT; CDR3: CASSRGGAGNTGELFF
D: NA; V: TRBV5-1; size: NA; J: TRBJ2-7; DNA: TGCGCCAGCAGCTTGGTTACAGGACCCTACGAGCAGTACTTC; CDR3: CASSLVTGPYEQYF
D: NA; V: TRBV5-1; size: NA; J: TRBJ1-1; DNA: TGCGCCAGCAGCTCGGCGGGTGGCCCCTCTTTCTTT; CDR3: CASSSAGGPSFF
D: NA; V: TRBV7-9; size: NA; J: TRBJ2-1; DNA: TGTGCCAGCAGCTTGACAGTGGGTAATGAGCAGTTCTTC; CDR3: CASSLTVGNEQFF
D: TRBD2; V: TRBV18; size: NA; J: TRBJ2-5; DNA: TGTGCCAGCTCACCCGGGAGGGCCTCAGAGACCCAGTACTTC; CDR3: CASSPGRASETQYF
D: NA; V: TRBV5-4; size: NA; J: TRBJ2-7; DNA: TGTGCCAGCAGCCCCGGGAGCGGCTACGAGCAGTACTTC; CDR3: CASSPGSGYEQYF